The 27 T cell receptor beta chains reported below all come from one sample, sequenced in a study of OX40 agonist ivuxolimab in advanced cancers. Clones were sequenced by immunoSEQ multiplex PCR, and TCRdb holds only the in-frame ones, with some missing. The sample has about 76,000 clones, about 88% seen once. This sample comprised CD4+ or CD8+ T cells sorted from blood, obtained in a trial of the OX40 agonist ivuxolimab. These receptors came from an adult with an advanced solid tumor such as melanoma, head and neck, liver or kidney cancer.

The rearrangement joins TRBV5-4 to TRBJ2-3; 8 bases line up with TRBD1. The germline gives CDR1 SGHNT, CDR2 YYREEE (reference sequence). CDR3 size: 15 residues. V trimming: 4 bases; J trimming: 5 bases; junction bases outside the gene matches: 9. This CDR3 is CASSQDRVSGDTQYF. The CDR3 DNA sequence: TGTGCCAGCAGCCAGGACAGGGTAAGCGGAGATACGCAGTATTTT.

The chain combines TRBV30 with TRBJ1-2; D is ambiguous. Germline CDR1 is GTSNPN and CDR2 is SVGIG (reference sequence). V was shortened by 2 bases and J by 6 bases, with 13 bases between the two germline ends. The CDR3 runs 13 residues. CDR3 in DNA: TGTGCCTGGAGTAGGAGCGCCGGGAATGGCTACACCTTC. Its protein product is CAWSRSAGNGYTF.

The J gene is TRBJ2-2, the V gene TRBV7-7; tentatively, D is TRBD2 (6 bases). CDR1 and CDR2 from the germline V gene are SSHAT and FNYEAQ (reference sequence). The CDR3 sequence is 15 residues long. Trimming removed 5 bases from V and 0 bases from J, with 10 bases in between. The CDR3 region has the DNA TGTGCCAGCAGCCGGGGGACTGCGAACACCGGGGAGCTGTTTTTT. It specifies CASSRGTANTGELFF.

V gene TRBV14 combines with J gene TRBJ2-7; 10 bases align to TRBD1. CDR3 size: 14 residues. The V gene's germline CDR1 is SGHDN and CDR2 FVKESK. V lost 4 bases, J lost 2 bases, and 2 bases stayed unmatched. CDR3: CASSRTGGTYEQYF. CDR3 bases: TGTGCCAGCAGCCGGACAGGGGGGACCTACGAGCAGTACTTC.

V gene TRBV5-4 combines with J gene TRBJ2-5; TRBD1 is a possible D gene (5 bases). Trimming removed 0 bases at V and 7 bases at J, with 13 bases between. The CDR3 loop spans 14 amino acids. CDR1 SGHNT and CDR2 YYREEE come from the germline V gene (reference sequence). CDR3 region: CASSLGDSARTQYF. In DNA form, the CDR3 reads TGTGCCAGCAGCTTGGGCGACAGTGCTAGGACCCAGTACTTC.

The gene calls are TRBV4-2 and TRBJ2-3, with 7 bases aligning to TRBD2. Germline CDR1 and CDR2: LGHNA and YNFKEQ. This CDR3 contains 17 residues. V dropped 2 bases and J dropped 0; count of bases not matched to a gene: 8. The CDR3 DNA follows: TGTGCCAGCAGCCAACCACGACTAGCTCCTAGCACAGATACGCAGTATTTT. Its protein product is CASSQPRLAPSTDTQYF.

This chain links TRBV30 with TRBJ2-3; D might be TRBD1 or TRBD2, each matching 6 bases. Germline values: CDR1 GTSNPN, CDR2 SVGIG (reference sequence). The CDR3 length is 15 residues. The germline V and J ends were trimmed by 0 bases and 5 bases, with 15 bases remaining between them. The CDR3 sequence is CAWSVEGGVQDTQYF. The CDR3 bases are TGTGCCTGGAGTGTCGAGGGGGGCGTGCAAGATACGCAGTATTTT.

V usage is TRBV7-9 and J usage is TRBJ2-7; 7 nucleotides align to TRBD1. V was clipped by 5 bases and J by 7 bases; unmatched bases: 17. Germline CDR1 and CDR2: SEHNR and FQNEAQ (reference sequence). There are 16 residues in the CDR3. The CDR3 here is CASSPPGTAISGEQYF. The DNA for the CDR3 is TGTGCCAGCAGCCCGCCTGGGACAGCCATCTCGGGTGAGCAGTACTTC.

This chain connects TRBV10-3 to TRBJ2-7, with TRBD2 identical over 11 bases. V lost 5 bases, J lost 6 bases, and 9 bases stayed unmatched. CDR3 length equals 15 residues. Germline values: CDR1 ENHRY, CDR2 SYGVKD. The CDR3 sequence: CAISYTGTSGGEQYF. CDR3 nucleotides: TGTGCCATCAGTTATACCGGGACTAGCGGAGGCGAGCAGTACTTC.

The chain has TRBV18 and TRBJ2-1; D unresolved. CDR1 and CDR2 from the germline V gene are KGHSH and LQKENI. The CDR3 contains 13 residues. Between the trimmed V and J ends, which lost 0 bases and 5 bases, there was a span of 5 bases. The CDR3 DNA reads as TGTGCCAGCTCACCACCATCGAACAATGAGCAGTTCTTC. The encoded protein is CASSPPSNNEQFF.

This chain links TRBV18 with TRBJ2-7, with 11 bases lining up with TRBD1. The CDR3 totals 14 residues. J lost 3 bases, V lost 4 bases, and 2 bases had no gene match. CDR1 is KGHSH and CDR2 is LQKENI in the germline V gene. Here the CDR3 reads CASSLGQGVYEQYF. The CDR3 nucleotides are TGTGCCAGCTCACTGGGACAGGGGGTCTACGAGCAGTACTTC.

The chain employs TRBV28 and TRBJ1-5; TRBD1 is a possible D gene (5 bases). This CDR3 spans 15 amino acids. Germline CDR1 and CDR2: MDHEN and SYDVKM. Trimming took 1 base from V and 7 from J, leaving 14 bases between them. In DNA form, the CDR3 reads TGTGCCAGCAGTTTATCTTCAGGGATGGGGCAGCCCCAGCATTTT. Protein: CASSLSSGMGQPQHF.

A few counts support this clone. DNA for the CDR3: TGTGCCAGCAGTTCCGGGACAGGGGGTTCACCCCTCCACTTT. Translating gives CASSSGTGGSPLHF. The chain has TRBV28 and TRBJ1-6; 11 nucleotides agree with TRBD1. The trim removed 4 bases at V and 9 bases at J, leaving 2 bases unmatched. CDR1 is MDHEN and CDR2 is SYDVKM in the germline V gene. This CDR3 comprises 14 residues.

V usage is TRBV7-2 and J usage is TRBJ1-3; TRBD1 matches 7 bases. The V gene end was trimmed by 3 bases and the J gene end by 0 bases; junction bases not matched to a gene: 8. The CDR3 is made up of 17 amino acids. Germline V gene sequence: CDR1 SGHTA, CDR2 FQGNSA. The CDR3 coding sequence is TGTGCCAGCAGCTTTGGCTTGAACAGGGGCTCTGGAAACACCATATATTTT. Amino acid sequence: CASSFGLNRGSGNTIYF.

The V gene is TRBV28, the J gene TRBJ2-3; maybe TRBD2 (5 bases). Germline values: CDR1 MDHEN, CDR2 SYDVKM. The CDR3 length is 15 residues. Trimming removed 3 bases from V and 1 base from J, with 11 bases in between. This chain's CDR3 is CASSLNFGGTDTQYF. The CDR3 DNA reads as TGTGCCAGCAGTTTGAATTTCGGGGGCACAGATACGCAGTATTTT.

This rearrangement joins TRBV7-6 to TRBJ1-2; D might be TRBD1 (6 bases). Germline lookup yields CDR1 SGHVS and CDR2 FNYEAQ. Trimming stripped 5 bases from V and 6 bases from J, with 16 bases between. CDR3 size: 14 residues. The CDR3 DNA reads as TGTGCCAGCAGCCCCCTTACGGGGGCCAATGGCTACACCTTC. It specifies CASSPLTGANGYTF.

The gene calls are TRBV29-1 and TRBJ2-1, with 10 bases fitting TRBD2. The V segment lost 7 bases and the J segment 7 bases; nucleotides outside the gene matches: 7. CDR3 length: 13 residues. Germline V gene data show CDR1 as SQVTM and CDR2 as ANQGSEA. CDR3 sequence: CSAGASGGNEQFF. The CDR3 bases are TGCAGCGCTGGGGCTAGCGGGGGAAATGAGCAGTTCTTC.

This clone was detected only once. The chain links TRBV6-1 to TRBJ2-7, with 8 nucleotides matching TRBD2. Per the germline V gene, CDR1 is MNHNS and CDR2 is SASEGT. V lost 5 bases to trimming and J lost 3 bases; unmatched junction nucleotides: 6. The CDR3 covers 14 residues. The CDR3 DNA follows: TGTGCCAGCAGTCCCGGGGGGGGGTTCTACGAGCAGTACTTC. It is translated as CASSPGGGFYEQYF.

The V call is TRBV19, the J call TRBJ2-1; 12 bases are shared with TRBD2. Looked up from germline, CDR1 is LNHDA and CDR2 is SQIVND (reference sequence). Losses at the gene ends were 5 bases for V and 4 bases for J; bases not matched to a gene: 6. The length of the CDR3 is 16 residues. The CDR3 reads CASSGLAGLIYNEQFF. The CDR3 nucleotides read TGTGCCAGTAGTGGACTAGCGGGGCTGATATACAATGAGCAGTTCTTC.

The rearrangement joins TRBV10-2 to TRBJ2-7; 8 bases map to TRBD1. V was clipped by 6 bases and J by 1 base; unmatched bases: 8. The CDR3 is made up of 15 amino acids. The germline V gene has CDR1 WSHSY and CDR2 SAAADI. Here the CDR3 DNA reads TGCGCCAGCAGGGCCTACCGGGACAGGTCCTACGAGCAGTACTTC. Its translation is CASRAYRDRSYEQYF.

The V and J genes are TRBV11-1 and TRBJ2-7, with D perhaps matching TRBD2 (6 bases). This CDR3 contains 18 residues. V was shortened by 1 base and J by 4 bases, with 23 bases between the two germline ends. Germline CDR1 is SGHAT and CDR2 is FQDESV (reference sequence). Here the CDR3 DNA reads TGTGCCAGCAGCTTAGGATTAAGGTCCAGACGGGAGACTTACGAGCAGTACTTC. Translating gives CASSLGLRSRRETYEQYF.

The rearrangement joins TRBV28 to TRBJ1-6, with D possibly matching TRBD1 (5 bases). Germline-derived CDR1 and CDR2 are MDHEN and SYDVKM. The CDR3 sequence is 16 residues long. V lost 6 bases and J 0 bases, leaving 12 bases between the germline ends. CDR3 nucleotides: TGTGCCAGCAGACCCGGGGGGAGCTCCTATAATTCACCCCTCCACTTT. Translating gives CASRPGGSSYNSPLHF.

This chain uses TRBV5-4 with TRBJ1-2; 7 bases fit TRBD1. Germline CDR1 reads SGHNT; CDR2 reads YYREEE (reference sequence). The CDR3 is made up of 15 amino acids. The V and J ends lost 1 base and 4 bases, in that order; junction bases with no gene match: 7. The CDR3 nucleotides read TGTGCCAGCAGCTTGAGGGTACAGGGGACCTATGGCTACACCTTC. Translation: CASSLRVQGTYGYTF.

The chain is built from TRBV28 and TRBJ2-7, with 7 bases that match TRBD1. CDR3 size: 14 residues. Germline V CDR1 and CDR2: MDHEN, SYDVKM. The junction had 9 bases not matched to a gene; V was cut back by 4 bases and J by 6 bases. CDR3 in DNA: TGTGCCAGCAGTTACTACAGGGGTTCGGTCGAGCAGTACTTC. It encodes CASSYYRGSVEQYF.

The chain recombines TRBV5-8 with TRBJ1-5, with D hard to call. Germline lookup yields CDR1 SGHTS and CDR2 YDEGEE. The V gene lost 4 bases and the J gene lost 3 bases, with 17 bases spanning the gap. This CDR3 is 16 amino acids long. The CDR3 DNA is TGTGCCAGCAGCCCACACCTAGGAGCCTACAATCAGCCCCAGCATTTT. Translated, it gives CASSPHLGAYNQPQHF.

This clone was observed once. The chain has TRBV2 and TRBJ1-2; 7 nucleotides line up with TRBD1. From germline, CDR1 is SNHLY and CDR2 FYNNEI. The ends lost 8 bases at V and 6 bases at J; junction bases unmatched: 9. There are 13 residues in the CDR3. Here the CDR3 reads CASGDREFDGYTF. CDR3 sequence (DNA): TGTGCCAGCGGGGACAGAGAGTTCGATGGCTACACCTTC.

J is TRBJ2-1 and V is TRBV6-6; 8 nucleotides line up with TRBD2. After removal of 5 bases from V and 1 base from J, the junction contained 7 bases not matched to a gene. This CDR3 is built from 16 residues. CDR1 is MNHNY, CDR2 SVGAGI, per germline (reference sequence). CDR3 sequence (DNA): TGTGCCAGCAGTCCAGGGCGGGGGGTATCCTACAATGAGCAGTTCTTC. Translating it yields CASSPGRGVSYNEQFF.